This section outlines one T cell receptor beta chain sequence together with its context. This clone was seen only once. Its antigen is unknown. No base qualities exist here, and no much larger clone lies one base off it. This specimen belongs to a study of cytomegalovirus exposure and HLA in healthy donors (dated by TCRdb to about 2017). The study in broad terms: In an earlier analysis of 587 of the donors, approximately 300 Gb of sequence data and 90 million to 130 million unique TCR beta sequences from about 179 million T cells were reported. An early release covering around 630 HLA-typed donors comprised 250 to 350 gigabases of sequencing data and around 86 million unique TCR sequences. Among the approximately 430 genotyped donors, more than 70% belonged to the genetic ancestry cluster associated with self-reported Caucasian donors. The aim of the study was to test whether cataloging public T cell receptors could identify signatures of past pathogen exposure. The study profiled the T cell repertoires of around 700 subjects by immunosequencing and related them to cytomegalovirus serostatus. A separate validation cohort of roughly 130 different subjects was used in addition to the 666-subject first cohort. The study combined high-throughput TCR immunosequencing, statistical association of individual TCRs with disease status, and machine learning to predict cytomegalovirus infection status. To study patterns of TCR occurrence, a later analysis re-analyzed previously published TCR beta repertoires from 650 to 750 donors and added high-resolution HLA genotyping. Rather than using new phenotypic data, the later analysis identified candidate immune exposures from TCR beta sequences and from how often those sequences occurred across donors. To decide whether each TCR beta V gene segment behaved as functional or pseudogenic, an earlier analysis of some 600 of the donors relied on high-throughput TCR beta sequencing. Donor age, sex, ethnicity and CMV serostatus were compiled alongside the repertoire data. In a later genetic analysis, genome-wide SNP genotypes for about 55% of the 666 donors were used, and that subset was treated as a discovery cohort. All discovery cohort repertoires had been generated using a single sequencing platform. HLA typing covered class I and class II loci at four-digit resolution. Typing coverage varied by locus: roughly 629-630 donors for A, B, C, DRB1 and DQB1; roughly 500 for DQA1; some 610 for DPA1; approximately 490 for DPB1. Four to six DR-DQ haplotypes were handled as single units for association and clustering, since linkage in the cohort was strong. Across under 500 genotyped donors of the cohort, an average of about 200,000 unique TCR beta nucleotide sequences per donor were sequenced, and roughly a sixth of those sequences were non-productive. What the study reported, not specific to this receptor: Most TCR sequences were observed very rarely across donors, whereas some public TCRs were present in many individuals. Compared with the roughly 600-donor mean, donors in an Asian-associated ancestry cluster had fewer N-insertions in productive TCRs, according to a later genetic analysis. Some IMGT-functional V segments, including TRBV6-2 and TRBV6-3, could not be distinguished by the 87-base-pair reads and were therefore excluded. Immune exposure information for the cohort was limited to CMV serostatus. A group of highly shared sequence variants was considered likely to be a technical artifact of the sequencing pipeline. In a later analysis, some 17,000 TCR beta sequences were associated with specific HLA alleles at a false discovery rate of 0.05. Most CMV-associated TCR beta chains appeared to be HLA-restricted in a later analysis, and the HLA associations seemed to be driven largely by CMV exposure. Roughly uniform sequencing depth across donors was assumed in presence/absence analyses, although this assumption may not hold. A further reported finding was that TCR beta sequences accurately predicted the HLA-A and HLA-B alleles for most subjects in the first cohort. A few of the identified cytomegalovirus-associated TCR beta chains were confirmed in vitro to be specific for cytomegalovirus antigens. In the study, some 160 TCR beta chains were listed as associated with cytomegalovirus. This cohort had only TCR beta chains sequenced, and the lack of alpha or paired-chain data limited which features could be detected. Correlated functional status among segregating V segments might reflect linkage disequilibrium, but an unknown experimental factor could not be ruled out. Cytomegalovirus status was reported to be diagnosed by the classifier with high specificity and sensitivity in both the original and validation cohorts. In a later analysis, HLA-associated TCR beta chains showed more clonal expansion and lower generation probabilities than non-associated chains that were equally common. Because HLA typing was unavailable for some donors at each locus, only the typed subset was used in association tests. According to a later analysis, TCR association rates differed among HLA loci, with DRB1 alleles showing the most associated TCRs and HLA-C alleles showing the fewest. In an earlier analysis of approximately 590 of the donors, most TCR beta V segments appeared in productive rearrangements about 87% or about 30% of the time, broadly matching IMGT annotations. When HLA alleles, especially DR and DQ, strongly co-occurred, attributing TCR associations to individual alleles was difficult. The authors suggested that the approach could potentially be extended to other disease states and immunological phenotypes. An association between a missense DCLRE1C variant and V-gene and J-gene trimming of TCR beta chains was found in a later genetic analysis and replicated in an independent cohort. Several of the top co-occurrence clusters appeared to be linked to parvovirus B19, influenza, CMV and Epstein-Barr virus, according to a later analysis. The earlier analysis of about 600 of the donors excluded some 16 rarely observed V segments, including chromosome 9 orphons, because counts were too low.

Library preparation used the immunoSEQ multiplex PCR assay. A mixture of 60 forward primers for TCR Vbeta segments and 13 reverse primers for TCR Jbeta segments was used in the multiplex PCR. Amplification of the CDR3 region of rearranged TCR beta genes was performed with a multiplex PCR assay on genomic DNA. On the Illumina HiSeq System, the amplified TCR beta libraries were sequenced as 87-base-pair reads. The authors' analysis ran thus. A later analysis counted about 82 million unique TCR beta chains across the 550 to 700 repertoires, and about 10 million of these chains were shared by at least two donors. A nearest-neighbor algorithm error-corrected the raw reads and collapsed the reads into unique sequences, merging closely related sequences to remove PCR and sequencing errors. V, D and J gene segments were assigned by aligning CDR3 sequences to IMGT reference sequences. For a sequence to be retained, a match of at least six nucleotides was required to both a V gene segment and a J gene segment. Rearrangements were classified as productive when the CDR3 lacked stop codons and remained in frame with V and J, and all other rearrangements were classified as non-productive. Following IMGT convention, CDR3 was defined as the stretch from the second conserved V-encoded cysteine up to the conserved J-encoded phenylalanine. The earlier analysis of around 640 of the donors excluded sequences that lacked an unambiguous match to a single V gene segment. In an earlier analysis of several hundred of the donors, V segments were called functional above 56.7% productive rearrangements and were called segregating when the between-donor standard deviation exceeded 5%. A statistical classification framework was built for diagnosing cytomegalovirus status from the catalog of TCR beta chain sequences. In a later analysis, TCR nucleotide sequences were compared against IMGT/GENE-DB human TR gene sequences so that V and J genes could be assigned. The TCRdist pipeline was used in a later analysis to assign CDR3 sequences and most-parsimonious VDJ recombination scenarios. In a later analysis, each TCR beta chain was defined by its CDR3 amino acid sequence together with its V-gene family, and reads without a unique V-gene family were excluded. As a way to deal with suspected cross-contamination and a sequencing artifact, a later analysis dropped 592 nucleotide sequences that were highly shared and had low generation probability. In a later analysis, a clonal expansion index was calculated for each public chain from normalized within-repertoire ranks of inferred template counts. Generation probabilities in a later analysis came from a VDJ recombination model fitted to out-of-frame rearrangements, and those results were checked against IGoR. In a later analysis, hypergeometric tests were used to score TCR-TCR, TCR-HLA and TCR-CMV co-occurrence, with a repertoire-size bias correction applied to TCR pairs. In a later analysis, false discovery rates were estimated by permuting HLA or CMV assignments 20 times. In a later analysis, co-occurring TCRs were grouped with DBSCAN, and TCRdist sequence similarity was added when clustering was performed within HLA-allele-positive subsets. Repertoires with fewer than 30,000 or more than 120,000 public chains were left out of co-occurrence clustering, as were five repertoires with anomalous nucleotide sharing. Not all clones reach the TCRdb copy of this immuneACCESS table, which keeps in-frame sequences only. Checked studies attribute under half of the gap to unresolved V genes and leave the rest unexplained. Clone size and the V and J calls come from that table; the DNA yielded D and trimming. A total of some 130,000 clones appear in this sample, 70% to 85% of them only once. Clones ranked in the top ten supply less than 3.5% of the sample.

V is pared back by 0 bases and J by 4 bases, with 10 bases lying between the germline termini. The germline V gene encodes CDR1 SGDLS and CDR2 YYNGEE. Spanning cysteine to phenylalanine, the CDR3 consists of 14 amino acids. The sequence is cut down to CDR3 DNA, 42 bases in frame from base 1. The cohort was made up of under 800 healthy bone marrow donors. At the time of sampling, every cohort member was nominally healthy, though immune exposures that went unrecorded were likely present. The donor tested CMV seronegative, placing the donor among the 350 or so seronegative members of the cohort. Each donor provided a peripheral blood sample, and peripheral blood mononuclear cells were used for TCR beta sequencing. Genomic DNA extraction from the blood cell samples was performed with the Qiagen DNeasy Blood Extraction Kit.

The sequenced sample was PBMCs. The clonotype comes from a man aged 50 to 59 in good health and CMV-seronegative. The chain joins TRBV9 to TRBJ2-5; 5 matching bases give a weak D call of TRBD1. The nucleotides are TGTGCCAGCAGCGTAGGACGGCAGGGAGAGACCCAGTACTTC. This codes for CASSVGRQGETQYF.